This TCR beta chain emerged from a study of T cell repertoires in cytomegalovirus infection. CDR3 length: 15 amino acids. Germline V gives CDR1 MNHNY, CDR2 SVGAGI (reference sequence). The V gene lost 5 bases and the J gene lost 6 bases, with 16 bases spanning the gap. This clonotype showed up just a few times. No antigen is known for it. Study observations and caveats: HLA-C-restricted CMV clonotypes gave the most frequent clonotype in two of eight donors.

TCRdb re-called the reads with MiXCR, one entry per CDR3 protein. There are roughly 300,000 distinct CDR3 sequences in the sample; 9.5% occur only once, and about 4.5% lies in the top ten. The sample consisted of PBMCs. The rearrangement links TRBV6-6 to TRBJ2-2, with D tentatively TRBD2 (7 bases). The clonotype was recovered from a human donor in good health (CMV status not recorded). Some clones in this sample may be carry-over from other donors' samples. The CDR3 DNA sequence: TGTGCCAGCAGTCCTCGAGGGGGGGACGCCGGGGAGCTGTTTTTT. Its translation: CASSPRGGDAGELFF.